This T cell receptor (beta chain) is from a study of T-cell memory formation after mild COVID-19. TCRdb re-called the 5' RACE reads with MiXCR, one entry per CDR3 protein. The table includes around 370,000 distinct CDR3 sequences, around 21% detected once. Study-wide results and limits: There were some responding clones in pre-infection memory, which suggested that cross-reactive memory had joined.

This clonotype has a count of ten or more. Its antigen is still unknown. This TCR came from an adult woman who had mild COVID-19 (a few samples of this study predate the infection). Cell type and time point are not known. The sequenced material came from PBMCs or a T cell subset sorted from them (not recorded which).

The CDR3 loop reads CASSDNLGGGTDTQYF. CDR3 nucleotide sequence: TGTGCCAGTAGCGACAATCTAGGGGGAGGAACAGATACGCAGTATTTT. The chain combines TRBV7-3 with TRBJ2-3, with D perhaps assigned TRBD1 or TRBD2 (6 bases each). The V gene lost 9 bases and the J gene lost 3 bases, with 22 bases spanning the gap. The CDR3 consists of 16 residues. Germline V gene lookup returns CDR1 SGHTA and CDR2 FQGTGA.